Included here is one T cell receptor (beta chain) sequence, with context. These data originate in a study of OX40 agonist ivuxolimab in advanced cancers. Study information: At 0.01 to 10 mg/kg, ivuxolimab was administered intravenously to patients every 2 weeks. The diagnoses of dose-escalation patients were hepatocellular carcinoma, melanoma, renal cell or head and neck cancer.

Assay: immunoSEQ multiplex PCR; the TCRdb copy retains only in-frame clones and omits some. This sample has 90,000 to 120,000 clones, with 90% found just once. V lost 6 bases and J lost 4; bases outside the gene matches: 8. Germline V gene lookup returns CDR1 MDHEN and CDR2 SYDVKM. This CDR3 has 14 amino acids. V usage is TRBV28 and J usage is TRBJ2-7; 8 bases are a match to TRBD1. Sequenced material: CD4+ or CD8+ T cells sorted from blood, taken in a trial of the OX40 agonist ivuxolimab. The TCR was taken from an adult with an advanced solid tumor such as melanoma, head and neck, liver or kidney cancer. The CDR3 here is CASRKDRVPYEQYF. CDR3 sequence (DNA): TGTGCCAGCAGGAAGGACAGGGTTCCGTACGAGCAGTACTTC.